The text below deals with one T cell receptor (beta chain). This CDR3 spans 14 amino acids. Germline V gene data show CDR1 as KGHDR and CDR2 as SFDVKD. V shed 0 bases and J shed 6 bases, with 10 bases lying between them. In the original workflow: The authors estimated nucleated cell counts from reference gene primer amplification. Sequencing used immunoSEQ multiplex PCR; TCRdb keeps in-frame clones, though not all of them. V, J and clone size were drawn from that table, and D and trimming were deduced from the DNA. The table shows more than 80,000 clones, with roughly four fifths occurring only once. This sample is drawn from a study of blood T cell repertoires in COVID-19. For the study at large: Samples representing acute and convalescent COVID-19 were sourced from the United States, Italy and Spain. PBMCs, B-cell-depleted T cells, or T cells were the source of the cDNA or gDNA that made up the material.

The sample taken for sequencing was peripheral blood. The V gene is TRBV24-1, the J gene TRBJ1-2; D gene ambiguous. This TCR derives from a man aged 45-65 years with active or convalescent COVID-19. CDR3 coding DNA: TGTGCCACCAGTGATTTGCGGGGAGAGGATGGCTACACCTTC. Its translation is CATSDLRGEDGYTF.